This T cell receptor (beta chain) was documented in a study of T cells after yellow fever vaccination. TCRdb passed the 5' RACE reads through MiXCR, listing each CDR3 protein once. The repertoire holds 510,000 or so distinct CDR3 sequences, with around 21% as singletons. This TCR was recovered from a young man who received the YFV17D yellow fever vaccine. The sample was PBMCs, taken 15 days after the yellow fever booster vaccination.

DNA for the CDR3: TGTGCCTGGAGTGTACGAGGAGTCTCTGGAAACACCATATATTTT. This translates into CAWSVRGVSGNTIYF. The chain employs TRBV30 and TRBJ1-3; D not certain. Germline CDR1 reads GTSNPN; CDR2 reads SVGIG (reference sequence). V was trimmed by 0 bases and J by 0 bases, leaving 9 bases between them. The CDR3 runs 15 residues.